Presented here are 31 T cell receptor beta chains from one specimen sequenced in a study of PD-L1 blockade in urothelial cancer. The data were produced by immunoSEQ multiplex PCR, yet TCRdb's version contains in-frame clones alone and is incomplete. The table includes 30,000 or so clones, about nine tenths detected once. Time point meaning: peripheral blood 6 weeks after treatment start. The sample was PBMCs, taken around atezolizumab (anti-PD-L1) treatment. The receptors here all came from a man at least 80 years old with urothelial cancer.

The chain has TRBV28 and TRBJ1-2; 7 nucleotides match TRBD1. Germline trimming cut 5 bases from V and 2 bases from J; bases unmatched to any gene: 8. This CDR3 comprises 15 residues. From germline, CDR1 is MDHEN and CDR2 SYDVKM. CDR3 in amino acids: CASSIDRELNYGYTF. The CDR3, as DNA: TGTGCCAGCAGTATTGACAGGGAGCTAAACTATGGCTACACCTTC.

The chain couples TRBV7-2 to TRBJ1-1; D call uncertain. CDR1 is SGHTA and CDR2 is FQGNSA in the germline V gene. The ends were cut back, 4 bases at V and 0 bases at J, with 18 bases in the middle. The CDR3 is made up of 17 amino acids. CDR3 sequence: CASSSLLKTLLNTEAFF. The CDR3, as DNA: TGTGCCAGCAGCTCCCTACTTAAGACACTCTTGAACACTGAAGCTTTCTTT.

The chain joins TRBV19 to TRBJ1-1, with 10 bases fitting TRBD1. After removal of 5 bases from V and 0 bases from J, the junction contained 6 bases not matched to a gene. CDR3 size: 16 residues. Germline assignment: CDR1 LNHDA and CDR2 SQIVND (reference sequence). The CDR3: CASSARDRGMNTEAFF. In DNA form, the CDR3 reads TGTGCCAGTAGTGCCCGGGACAGGGGAATGAACACTGAAGCTTTCTTT.

The chain is built from TRBV11-2 and TRBJ2-7, with D perhaps TRBD2 (6 bases). V was pared by 1 base and J by 6 bases, with 16 bases between. Germline V gene sequence: CDR1 SGHAT, CDR2 FQNNGV. CDR3 size: 15 residues. This CDR3 is CASSLGQGRGIEQYF. For the CDR3, the DNA is TGTGCCAGCAGCTTAGGCCAGGGTCGGGGGATCGAGCAGTACTTC.

The chain combines TRBV4-1 with TRBJ2-6; 8 nucleotides match TRBD1. CDR3 size: 20 residues. Germline V lookup: CDR1 MGHRA, CDR2 YSYEKL. The V gene end was trimmed by 1 base and the J gene end by 4 bases; junction bases not matched to a gene: 15. The CDR3 DNA reads TGCGCCAGCAGCCAAGTATCAGGGGGCAGGATTAGTCCCGGGGCCAACGTCCTGACTTTC. Protein product: CASSQVSGGRISPGANVLTF.

The chain couples TRBV5-1 to TRBJ2-3; TRBD2 matches 8 bases. The trim removed 2 bases at V and 4 bases at J, leaving 6 bases unmatched. The germline CDR1 and CDR2 sequences are SGHRS and YFSETQ. CDR3 length equals 15 residues. The CDR3, as DNA: TGCGCCAGCAGCTTCAGCGGGAGTGAACCAGATACGCAGTATTTT. It encodes CASSFSGSEPDTQYF.

V gene TRBV18 combines with J gene TRBJ2-7, with 10 nucleotides matching TRBD1. The junction had 9 bases not matched to a gene; V was cut back by 3 bases and J by 4 bases. This CDR3 is 16 amino acids long. Germline CDR1 KGHSH, CDR2 LQKENI. The CDR3 sequence is CASSPGPWTGGYEQYF. The CDR3 coding sequence is TGTGCCAGCTCACCGGGTCCTTGGACAGGGGGATACGAGCAGTACTTC. The full variable domain, in which reference TRBV18 and TRBJ2-7 provide the parts outside the CDR3, is NAGVMQNPRHLVRRRGQEARLRCSPMKGHSHVYWYRQLPEEGLKFMVYLQKENIIDESGMPKERFSAEFPKEGPSILRIQQVVRGDSAAYFCASSPGPWTGGYEQYFGPGTRLTVT.

The chain is built from TRBV2 and TRBJ2-2; D not resolved. The CDR3 contains 14 residues. In germline, CDR1 is SNHLY, CDR2 FYNNEI. Deletions cut 1 base from V and 8 bases from J, with 11 bases between. CDR3 nucleotide sequence: TGTGCCAGCAGTGAAGAAGGCTTCGGGGGGGAGCTGTTTTTT. Its protein product is CASSEEGFGGELFF.

The V call is TRBV27, the J call TRBJ2-3; D is perhaps TRBD2 (5 bases). CDR3 size: 16 residues. The germline V and J ends were trimmed by 5 bases and 2 bases, with 17 bases remaining between them. Germline-derived CDR1 and CDR2 are MNHEY and SMNVEV (reference sequence). CDR3 loop: CASSPGRRPITDTQYF. CDR3 DNA sequence: TGTGCCAGCAGTCCCGGACGGAGGCCCATCACAGATACGCAGTATTTT.

The chain has TRBV5-4 and TRBJ1-2, with 10 bases fitting TRBD1. Germline CDR1 reads SGHNT; CDR2 reads YYREEE (reference sequence). This CDR3 comprises 16 residues. J was trimmed by 5 bases and V by 3 bases; bases with no gene match: 10. The CDR3 sequence is CASSSSRDRGGYGYTF. The CDR3 DNA reads TGTGCCAGCAGCTCCTCACGGGACAGGGGAGGGTATGGCTACACCTTC.

The gene calls are TRBV27 and TRBJ2-7; 7 bases are shared with TRBD1. The CDR3 spans 14 residues. Germline-derived CDR1 and CDR2 are MNHEY and SMNVEV (reference sequence). V lost 3 bases and J lost 2; bases outside the gene matches: 4. CDR3 sequence reads: CASSFRQGTYEQYF. The CDR3 DNA sequence: TGTGCCAGCAGTTTCAGACAGGGCACCTACGAGCAGTACTTC.

This clone was detected only a few times. This chain links TRBV5-6 with TRBJ2-5; 9 bases align to TRBD2. Trimming cost V 1 base and J 4 bases; bases outside gene matches: 8. From germline, CDR1 is SGHDT and CDR2 YYEEEE. The CDR3 has 16 amino acids. CDR3 DNA sequence: TGTGCCAGCAGCTTGTCGGGTAGCGGGAGAATAGAGACCCAGTACTTC. This gives the protein CASSLSGSGRIETQYF.

The J gene is TRBJ1-4, the V gene TRBV30, with TRBD1 as a possible D gene (5 bases). The CDR3 is 15 amino acids. Germline V gives CDR1 GTSNPN, CDR2 SVGIG (reference sequence). V was pared by 1 base and J by 0 bases, with 9 bases between. The CDR3 here is CAWSGGGSTNEKLFF. In DNA, the CDR3 is TGTGCCTGGAGTGGGGGGGGGTCAACTAATGAAAAACTGTTTTTT.

The chain links TRBV28 to TRBJ2-1; 13 bases fit TRBD2. Germline CDR1 is MDHEN and CDR2 is SYDVKM. The CDR3 covers 15 residues. J gave up 9 bases and V 5 bases, and 7 bases lay outside the gene matches. The CDR3 is CASSLWTSGRSEQFF. The CDR3 DNA reads TGTGCCAGCAGTCTGTGGACTAGCGGGAGATCTGAGCAGTTCTTC.

As concerns this clone: At one end the junction does not follow the germline gene, possibly because of a read error. This sample includes further DNA sequences coding for the same CDR3. The rearrangement uses TRBV5-6 and TRBJ2-7, with 9 bases fitting TRBD1. This CDR3 contains 14 residues. Germline loops: CDR1 SGHDT, CDR2 YYEEEE. The CDR3 loop reads CASSPTGGYYEQYF. DNA of the CDR3: TGTGCCAGCAGCCCGACAGGGGGGTACTACGAACAGTACTTC.

The chain combines TRBV2 with TRBJ2-7; possibly TRBD1 for D (6 bases). The germline gives CDR1 SNHLY, CDR2 FYNNEI. Deletions cut 6 bases from V and 2 bases from J, with 14 bases between. The CDR3 sequence is 14 residues long. CDR3 sequence (DNA): TGTGCCAGCAGCCCGTGGGCAGGGGCCTACGAGCAGTACTTC. This sequence encodes CASSPWAGAYEQYF.

This clone has just one count. This sequence joins TRBV4-1 and TRBJ2-3; 9 bases are a match to TRBD1. The CDR3 loop spans 17 amino acids. Germline CDR1 and CDR2: MGHRA and YSYEKL. V was pared by 6 bases and J by 1 base, with 11 bases of the junction left unmatched. In DNA, the CDR3 is TGCGCCAGCAGAGGGGGACAGGGTGACGGCGGCACAGATACGCAGTATTTT. Amino acids: CASRGGQGDGGTDTQYF.

As regards this clone: At one of its ends the junction is not consistent with the germline gene, which may arise from a read error. This chain connects TRBV6-1 to TRBJ1-2; 7 bases fit TRBD1. CDR1 and CDR2 from the germline V gene are MNHNS and SASEGT. The CDR3 totals 12 residues. This chain's CDR3 is CASSEGGWTGLF. The CDR3 coding sequence is TGTGCCAGCAGTGAAGGAGGGTGGACAGGCCTCTTC.

The chain recombines TRBV7-9 with TRBJ1-1, with 9 positions matching TRBD1. The CDR3 totals 14 residues. The V gene end was trimmed by 5 bases and the J gene end by 3 bases; junction bases not matched to a gene: 4. Germline values: CDR1 SEHNR, CDR2 FQNEAQ (reference sequence). CDR3 residues: CASSLGQGHTEAFF. DNA for the CDR3: TGTGCCAGCAGCCTGGGACAGGGTCACACTGAAGCTTTCTTT.

The V gene is TRBV7-2, the J gene TRBJ2-1; TRBD2 might be the D (5 bases). CDR3 size: 16 residues. Germline V gene lookup returns CDR1 SGHTA and CDR2 FQGNSA. The ends were cut back, 3 bases at V and 2 bases at J, with 14 bases in the middle. CDR3 sequence: CASSLRASATYNEQFF. The CDR3 nucleotides are TGTGCCAGCAGCTTGCGGGCCTCAGCGACCTACAATGAGCAGTTCTTC.

The chain employs TRBV5-6 and TRBJ2-5; tentative D call: TRBD2 (6 bases). V lost 2 bases and J 1 base, leaving 9 bases between the germline ends. The CDR3 is made up of 14 amino acids. Germline V lookup: CDR1 SGHDT, CDR2 YYEEEE. The CDR3 nucleotides read TGTGCCAGCAGCTTATTTAGCGGCCAAGAGACCCAGTACTTC. This sequence encodes CASSLFSGQETQYF.

The chain carries TRBV5-6 and TRBJ1-5; 7 bases align to TRBD1. The CDR3 spans 15 residues. Losses at the gene ends were 2 bases for V and 2 bases for J; bases not matched to a gene: 4. Germline loops: CDR1 SGHDT, CDR2 YYEEEE. This chain's CDR3 is CASSFTGQGNQPQHF. CDR3 sequence (DNA): TGTGCCAGCAGCTTCACCGGACAGGGCAATCAGCCCCAGCATTTT.

The rearrangement uses TRBV9 and TRBJ2-3; 8 bases fit TRBD2. Germline CDR1 reads SGDLS; CDR2 reads YYNGEE. The ends lost 0 bases at V and 3 bases at J; junction bases unmatched: 6. This CDR3 region has 16 residues. This CDR3 reads CASSVGGSGTTDTQYF. DNA of the CDR3: TGTGCCAGCAGCGTAGGAGGTAGCGGGACTACAGATACGCAGTATTTT.

In its sample, this clone was seen once. V usage is TRBV10-2 and J usage is TRBJ2-3, with 10 bases aligning to TRBD2. The CDR3 runs 17 residues. V lost 4 bases, J lost 2 bases, and 9 bases stayed unmatched. The germline CDR1 and CDR2 sequences are WSHSY and SAAADI. The CDR3 region is CASSGAKLAGYTDTQYF. The CDR3 region has the DNA TGCGCCAGCAGTGGGGCCAAACTAGCGGGGTACACAGATACGCAGTATTTT.

This chain joins TRBV6-1 and TRBJ2-3; tentatively, D is TRBD2 (5 bases). Between the trimmed V and J ends, which lost 6 bases and 4 bases, there was a span of 11 bases. This CDR3 is built from 13 residues. Germline V CDR1 and CDR2: MNHNS, SASEGT. The DNA of the CDR3 is TGTGCCAGCAGGGTTCTGGGAGCAGATACGCAGTATTTT. The encoded protein is CASRVLGADTQYF.

This clone was seen a handful of times. This chain joins TRBV13 and TRBJ2-3; 11 nucleotides line up with TRBD2. Trimming removed 11 bases from V and 2 bases from J; junction bases left unmatched: 6. Per the germline V gene, CDR1 is PRHDT and CDR2 is FYEKMQ (reference sequence). This CDR3 region has 14 residues. CDR3 sequence: CASGTSGYTDTQYF. The DNA of the CDR3 is TGTGCCTCCGGGACTAGCGGATACACAGATACGCAGTATTTT.

The chain uses TRBV6-6 and TRBJ1-2; no clear D gene. The length of the CDR3 is 14 residues. Trimming removed 6 bases from V and 5 bases from J, with 16 bases in between. Germline V lookup: CDR1 MNHNY, CDR2 SVGAGI (reference sequence). The CDR3 here is CASRREGVGYGYTF. CDR3 bases: TGTGCCAGCAGGAGAGAGGGAGTAGGGTATGGCTACACCTTC.

V and J are TRBV7-2 and TRBJ1-5; D is possibly TRBD1 (5 bases). Trimming left V 2 bases short and J 5 bases short, with 10 bases between. This CDR3 region has 14 residues. CDR1 and CDR2 (germline): SGHTA, FQGNSA. The CDR3 region is CASSLLGGDQPQHF. The CDR3, as DNA: TGTGCCAGCAGCTTATTGGGGGGGGATCAGCCCCAGCATTTT.

CDR3 protein: CASSTPGQGPHWYGYTF. DNA for the CDR3: TGTGCCAGTAGTACCCCGGGACAGGGGCCCCATTGGTATGGCTACACCTTC. This sequence joins TRBV19 and TRBJ1-2; 10 nucleotides align to TRBD1. This CDR3 region has 17 residues. V shed 4 bases, J shed 5 bases, and the junction held 13 bases outside the gene matches. Germline lookup yields CDR1 LNHDA and CDR2 SQIVND (reference sequence).

This chain joins TRBV18 and TRBJ2-2; D not resolved. This CDR3 has 14 residues. Germline V gene data show CDR1 as KGHSH and CDR2 as LQKENI. The V end was cut by 2 bases, the J end by 4 bases, with 8 bases between. The CDR3 protein is CASSPSTATGELFF. CDR3 nucleotide sequence: TGTGCCAGCTCACCATCGACTGCCACCGGGGAGCTGTTTTTT.

The V gene is TRBV29-1, the J gene TRBJ2-7; 7 bases are shared with TRBD1. Per germline, CDR1 SQVTM and CDR2 ANQGSEA. This CDR3 is 16 amino acids long. The V and J ends lost 6 bases and 2 bases, in that order; junction bases with no gene match: 16. The CDR3 bases are TGCAGCGTCTTCACGCCTACAGGGGACAAACCCTACGAGCAGTACTTC. Encoded protein: CSVFTPTGDKPYEQYF.